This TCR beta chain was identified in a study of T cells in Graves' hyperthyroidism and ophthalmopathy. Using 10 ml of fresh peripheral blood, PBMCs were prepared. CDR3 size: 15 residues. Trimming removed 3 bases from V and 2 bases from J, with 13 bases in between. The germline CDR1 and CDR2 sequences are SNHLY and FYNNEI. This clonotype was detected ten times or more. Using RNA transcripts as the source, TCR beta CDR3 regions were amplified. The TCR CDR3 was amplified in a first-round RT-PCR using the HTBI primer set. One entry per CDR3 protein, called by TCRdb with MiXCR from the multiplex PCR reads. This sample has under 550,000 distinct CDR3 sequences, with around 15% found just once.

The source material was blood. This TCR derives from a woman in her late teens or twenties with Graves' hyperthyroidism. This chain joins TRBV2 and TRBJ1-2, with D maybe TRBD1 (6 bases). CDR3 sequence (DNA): TGTGCCAGCAGTGAGCCCAGGGGAGCGAACTATGGCTACACCTTC. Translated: CASSEPRGANYGYTF.